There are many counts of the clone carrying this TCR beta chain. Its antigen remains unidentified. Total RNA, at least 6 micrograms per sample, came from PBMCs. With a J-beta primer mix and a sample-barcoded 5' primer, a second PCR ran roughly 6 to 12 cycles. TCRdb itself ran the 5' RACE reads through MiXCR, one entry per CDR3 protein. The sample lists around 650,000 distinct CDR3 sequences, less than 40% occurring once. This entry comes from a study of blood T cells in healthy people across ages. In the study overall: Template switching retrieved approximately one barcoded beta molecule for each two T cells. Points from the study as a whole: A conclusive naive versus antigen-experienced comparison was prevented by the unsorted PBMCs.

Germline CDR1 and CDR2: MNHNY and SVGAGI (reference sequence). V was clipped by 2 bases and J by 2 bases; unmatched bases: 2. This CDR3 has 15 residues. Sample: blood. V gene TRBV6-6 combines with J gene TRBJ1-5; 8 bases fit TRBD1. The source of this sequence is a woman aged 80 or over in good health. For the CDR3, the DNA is TGTGCCAGCAGTTACGGACAGGGAGGCAATCAGCCCCAGCATTTT. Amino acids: CASSYGQGGNQPQHF.